The 16 T cell receptor beta chains below all came from one sample that was sequenced in a study of blood T cell repertoires in COVID-19. Generated by immunoSEQ multiplex PCR, the TCRdb table keeps only in-frame clones and is missing some. The table includes about 440,000 clones, approximately 90% detected once. The specimen was peripheral blood. The receptor set was obtained from a woman aged 30 to 39 with acute or convalescent COVID-19.

This sequence joins TRBV5-1 and TRBJ2-7; possibly TRBD1 for D (6 bases). The CDR3 has 16 residues. The germline CDR1 and CDR2 sequences are SGHRS and YFSETQ. The germline V and J ends were trimmed by 5 bases and 0 bases, with 18 bases remaining between them. Here the CDR3 DNA reads TGCGCCAGCAGTCACCGAACAGGGCTTAGCTCCTACGAGCAGTACTTC. It yields the protein CASSHRTGLSSYEQYF.

The genes are TRBV29-1 and TRBJ1-2, with 7 bases identical to TRBD1. The CDR3 is made up of 13 amino acids. V trimming: 4 bases; J trimming: 2 bases; junction bases outside the gene matches: 4. Germline V gene lookup returns CDR1 SQVTM and CDR2 ANQGSEA. CDR3 amino acids: CSVGMDRNYGYTF. CDR3 in DNA: TGCAGCGTTGGGATGGACAGGAACTATGGCTACACCTTC.

The chain recombines TRBV5-8 with TRBJ2-1; D might be TRBD2 (5 bases). Germline lookup yields CDR1 SGHTS and CDR2 YDEGEE. This CDR3 contains 14 residues. Trimming cost V 0 bases and J 7 bases, with 11 bases left between them. CDR3 coding DNA: TGTGCCAGCAGCTTGGTTCTCCGGGGTAATGAGCAGTTCTTC. This codes for CASSLVLRGNEQFF.

The sample holds one count of this clone. The chain links TRBV6-2 or TRBV6-3 to TRBJ2-3; 13 bases line up with TRBD2. Germline CDR1 is MNHEY and CDR2 is SVGEGT. The V gene end was trimmed by 1 base and the J gene end by 6 bases; junction bases not matched to a gene: 7. The CDR3 covers 17 residues. CDR3: CASSYFGLAGDTDTQYF. CDR3 DNA sequence: TGTGCCAGCAGTTACTTCGGACTAGCGGGGGATACTGATACGCAGTATTTT.

The CDR3 DNA reads TGTGCCAGCAGCCACAGAGATACGCAGTATTTT. Translated, it gives CASSHRDTQYF. The chain is built from TRBV14 and TRBJ2-3, with D unresolved. The CDR3 runs 11 residues. Trimming shortened V by 3 bases and J by 5 bases, and 3 bases separated the two germline ends. Germline V gives CDR1 SGHDN, CDR2 FVKESK.

CDR3 loop: CASSTRGGRNYGYTF. The DNA of the CDR3 is TGTGCCAGTAGTACGAGGGGGGGGAGAAACTATGGCTACACCTTC. The J gene is TRBJ1-2, the V gene TRBV19, with a tentative D call TRBD1 (6 bases). The V end lost 4 bases, the J end lost 2 bases, and 14 bases lay between the germline ends. Germline CDR1 and CDR2: LNHDA and SQIVND (reference sequence). CDR3 length: 15 residues.

The rearrangement links TRBV7-9 to TRBJ2-3; tentatively, D is TRBD2 (5 bases). Trimming cost V 3 bases and J 4 bases, with 17 bases left between them. Germline CDR1 and CDR2: SEHNR and FQNEAQ (reference sequence). The CDR3 consists of 16 residues. The CDR3 region has the DNA TGTGCCAGCAGCTTCGAAGAGGAGGTATACGCAGATACGCAGTATTTT. Protein: CASSFEEEVYADTQYF.

The CDR3 sequence is CAWRGAGGWTEAFF. CDR3 DNA sequence: TGTGCCTGGAGAGGAGCAGGGGGCTGGACTGAAGCTTTCTTT. The rearrangement uses TRBV30 and TRBJ1-1; 8 bases match TRBD1. This CDR3 is built from 14 residues. The germline gives CDR1 GTSNPN, CDR2 SVGIG (reference sequence). V gave up 3 bases and J gave up 5 bases; unmatched junction bases: 8.

The rearrangement links TRBV5-4 to TRBJ2-1; 7 nucleotides line up with TRBD1. There are 15 residues in the CDR3. J gave up 3 bases and V 1 base, and 4 bases lay outside the gene matches. Per the germline V gene, CDR1 is SGHNT and CDR2 is YYREEE (reference sequence). The CDR3 DNA is TGTGCCAGCAGCTTGAGGACAGGAGGCTACAATGAGCAGTTCTTC. Translating gives CASSLRTGGYNEQFF. Using reference TRBV5-4 and TRBJ2-1 for the parts outside the CDR3, the full variable domain is ETGVTQSPTHLIKTRGQQVTLRCSSQSGHNTVSWYQQALGQGPQFIFQYYREEENGRGNFPPRFSGLQFPNYSSELNVNALELDDSALYLCASSLRTGGYNEQFFGPGTRLTVL.

This clone was seen only a few times. V and J are TRBV5-1 and TRBJ2-1, with TRBD2 matching over 13 bases. The CDR3 covers 17 residues. The germline V gene has CDR1 SGHRS and CDR2 YFSETQ. J lost 1 base, V lost 3 bases, and 4 bases had no gene match. The CDR3 region is CASSSGLAGVSYNEQFF. The CDR3 nucleotides are TGCGCCAGCAGCTCCGGACTAGCGGGGGTATCCTACAATGAGCAGTTCTTC.

The chain recombines TRBV6-2 or TRBV6-3 with TRBJ2-7, with 8 bases identical to TRBD2. With 2 bases clipped from V and 6 bases from J, the junction kept 9 bases outside the gene matches. The length of the CDR3 is 15 residues. Per the germline V gene, CDR1 is MNHEY and CDR2 is SVGEGT. CDR3 in amino acids: CASSYTGGLSGEQYF. The CDR3 region has the DNA TGTGCCAGCAGTTACACGGGGGGGCTCTCTGGCGAGCAGTACTTC.

The V and J genes are TRBV9 and TRBJ1-1; D is uncertain. The length of the CDR3 is 15 residues. V was pared by 2 bases and J by 3 bases, with 14 bases between. CDR1 SGDLS and CDR2 YYNGEE come from the germline V gene. The CDR3, as DNA: TGTGCCAGCAGCGTCTCTCTCGGGATGTACACTGAAGCTTTCTTT. It codes for CASSVSLGMYTEAFF.

The chain combines TRBV2 with TRBJ2-7, with D possibly being TRBD1 (6 bases). This CDR3 has 12 amino acids. Germline V CDR1 and CDR2: SNHLY, FYNNEI. Trimming removed 7 bases from V and 9 bases from J, with 16 bases in between. CDR3 sequence: CASTGGNHVQYF. The CDR3 DNA reads as TGTGCCAGCACTGGGGGCAACCACGTGCAGTACTTC.

In DNA form, the CDR3 reads TGTGCCAGCAGGCGAGAGACCCAGTACTTC. Its protein product is CASRRETQYF. The genes are TRBV27 and TRBJ2-5; D unclear. The CDR3 consists of 10 residues. V was cut by 6 bases and J by 4 bases, with 3 bases left in between. CDR1 is MNHEY and CDR2 is SMNVEV in the germline V gene (reference sequence).

V gene TRBV10-3 combines with J gene TRBJ1-1; 8 bases are a match to TRBD1. V lost 0 bases and J lost 1; bases outside the gene matches: 1. Germline assignment: CDR1 ENHRY and CDR2 SYGVKD. The CDR3 contains 15 residues. DNA of the CDR3: TGTGCCATCAGTGAGTCCAGGGGGCGGAACACTGAAGCTTTCTTT. It is translated as CAISESRGRNTEAFF.

This chain links TRBV5-1 with TRBJ2-2, with TRBD1 matching over 11 bases. Trimming at V came to 5 bases and at J to 6 bases, leaving 3 bases not matched to a gene. This CDR3 contains 14 residues. Germline V gene lookup returns CDR1 SGHRS and CDR2 YFSETQ. The CDR3 sequence: CASRGQGAAGELFF. The CDR3 DNA is TGCGCCAGCAGAGGACAGGGGGCCGCCGGGGAGCTGTTTTTT.